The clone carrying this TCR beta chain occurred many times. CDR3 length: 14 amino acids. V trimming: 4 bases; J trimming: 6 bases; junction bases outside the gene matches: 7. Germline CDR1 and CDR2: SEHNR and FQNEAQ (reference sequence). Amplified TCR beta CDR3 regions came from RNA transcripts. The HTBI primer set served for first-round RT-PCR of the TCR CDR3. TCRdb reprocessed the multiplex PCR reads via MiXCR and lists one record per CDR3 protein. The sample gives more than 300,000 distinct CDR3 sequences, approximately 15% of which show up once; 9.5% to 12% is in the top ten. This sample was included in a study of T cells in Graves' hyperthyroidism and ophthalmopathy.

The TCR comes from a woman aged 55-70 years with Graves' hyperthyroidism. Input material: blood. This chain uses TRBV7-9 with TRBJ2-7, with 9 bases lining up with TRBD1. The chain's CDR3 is CASSSGTGNSEQYF. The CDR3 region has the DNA TGTGCCAGCAGCTCCGGGACAGGGAACAGCGAGCAGTACTTC. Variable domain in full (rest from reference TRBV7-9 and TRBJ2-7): DTGVSQNPRHKITKRGQNVTFRCDPISEHNRLYWYRQTLGQGPEFLTYFQNEAQLEKSRLLSDRFSAERPKGSFSTLEIQRTEQGDSAMYLCASSSGTGNSEQYFGPGTRLTVT.